Sequencing of this T cell receptor (beta chain) was carried out in a study of early T cells in non-severe SARS-CoV-2 infection (dated by TCRdb to the early 2020s). In terms of the full investigation: Because TCR sequencing was done on bulk RNA from unsorted whole blood, the alpha and beta chains could not be paired. Paper-wide results and their limitations: VDJdb matching was skewed toward anti-spike CD8 responses and likely underestimated virus-specific expansions by missing private and CD4 specificities.

This clonotype was picked up many times. No cognate antigen has been identified for it. No base quality information exists; no much larger clone differs at one position. Preparation of the library involved 5' RACE. The sequencer listed for this sample is NextSeq 500. In the TCR library protocol, unique molecular identifiers were attached to individual cDNA molecules to correct for PCR bias and sequencing error. TCR alpha and beta chains were both sequenced, and the abundances of alpha and beta sequences in each sample were closely correlated with each other. Turning to the authors' computational methods: Decombinator V4 was used to annotate the V gene, J gene and CDR3 of the TCR sequences. TCRs were defined as expanded if a significant change between any two time points was detected under a Poisson model with p below 0.0001. Abundances of TCRs were expressed as counts per million after normalisation to the total number of TCRs sequenced in each sample. TRAV1-2 paired with TRAJ12, TRAJ20 or TRAJ33 defined MAIT TCRs, while TRAV10 paired with TRAJ18 defined iNKT TCRs. A search of VDJdb, accessed on 1 November 2021, was run for TCRs annotated to CMV, EBV and SARS-CoV-2, with TCRs annotated for multiple antigens excluded. TCRdb itself trimmed the public reads at Q25 with fastp, ran MiXCR and retained productive beta chains. Rows with a matching CDR3 protein are joined into one entry that keeps the most common DNA and genes. The V and J calls and clone size are TCRdb's, not the authors'. This sample has roughly 100,000 distinct CDR3 sequences in its table, and over 10% of those were observed once. The ten largest account for about 6.2% of the sample.

V sheds 6 bases and J sheds 0 bases, leaving 15 bases between their ends. CDR3 length: 15 amino acids, cysteine to phenylalanine. Just the 45-base CDR3 DNA is kept, in frame starting at base 1. The CDR1 and CDR2 encoded by the germline V gene (reference sequence) are DFQATT and SNEGSKA. Set within a cohort of healthcare workers in London, UK, this nested case-control study involved weekly PCR testing of nasopharyngeal swabs along with blood sampling. Healthcare workers were recruited during the week of the UK lockdown, between 23 and 31 March 2020, and followed weekly for up to 16 weeks. Sample: whole blood. In this chain, TRBV20-1 is recombined with TRBJ1-5; TRBD1 is a possible D gene, resting on 5 matching bases. The source of this sequence is an adult who was a healthcare worker with PCR-confirmed SARS-CoV-2 infection or an uninfected control (not recorded which). The CDR3 here reads CSARGTTNSNQPQHF. In nucleotides, the sequence is TGCAGTGCACGTGGGACGACTAATAGCAATCAGCCCCAGCATTTT.